Each of the 30 T cell receptor beta chains below was sequenced from the same sample in a study of T cell responses to AZD1222 COVID-19 vaccine. The method was immunoSEQ multiplex PCR; TCRdb's version includes in-frame clones alone and lacks a portion of them. The sample lists fewer than 150,000 clones, roughly 93% seen once, with about 3% in the top ten. The specimen was peripheral blood, collected on day 0 of AZD1222 vaccination. The source is an adult in good health.

V usage is TRBV23-1 and J usage is TRBJ2-1; 10 nucleotides agree with TRBD2. TRBV23-1 is an ORF, with its function uncertain. Trimming at V came to 2 bases and at J to 4 bases, leaving 5 bases not matched to a gene. The CDR3 runs to 16 residues. The CDR3 nucleotides read TGCGCCAGCAGTCAACTAGCGGGAGTGTGGTACAATGAGCAGTTCTTC. Amino acids: CASSQLAGVWYNEQFF.

This rearrangement joins TRBV7-2 to TRBJ2-5; the D call may be TRBD1 or TRBD2 (5 bases each). Germline CDR1 is SGHTA and CDR2 is FQGNSA. The CDR3 runs 13 residues. Trimming took off 1 base at V and 5 bases at J, with 8 bases between the two ends. CDR3 sequence (DNA): TGTGCCAGCAGCTTAGTTTGGGGGGAGACCCAGTACTTC. Its translation: CASSLVWGETQYF.

The J gene is TRBJ2-5, the V gene TRBV6-5; D might be TRBD2 (6 bases). Germline CDR1 and CDR2: MNHEY and SVGAGI. There are 14 residues in the CDR3. V lost 6 bases to trimming and J lost 1 base, with 12 bases between them. The CDR3 DNA reads TGTGCCAGCAGGACTCTAGCGTTCCAAGAGACCCAGTACTTC. Protein: CASRTLAFQETQYF.

The chain links TRBV9 to TRBJ1-6; 7 positions agree with TRBD1. The J segment lost 7 bases and the V segment lost 4 bases, leaving 8 bases of the junction unmatched. Germline V gene data show CDR1 as SGDLS and CDR2 as YYNGEE. CDR3 size: 15 residues. The CDR3 region is CASSPRGGRNSPLHF. CDR3 sequence (DNA): TGTGCCAGCAGCCCCAGGGGGGGTCGGAATTCACCCCTCCACTTT.

This clone was seen a handful of times. The CDR3 DNA reads TGTGCCAGCAGCCCAGGGACAGGGGGTTTCTATGGCTACACCTTC. Protein product: CASSPGTGGFYGYTF. This chain uses TRBV7-3 with TRBJ1-2, with 11 bases matching TRBD1. The CDR3 contains 15 residues. After removal of 5 bases from V and 4 bases from J, the junction contained 6 bases not matched to a gene. Germline CDR1 SGHTA, CDR2 FQGTGA.

DNA for the CDR3: TGCGCCAGCAGCTCGGGACAGGGGATCTATGGCTACACCTTC. Its protein product is CASSSGQGIYGYTF. The chain carries TRBV5-1 and TRBJ1-2; 10 bases align to TRBD1. The CDR3 has 14 amino acids. Germline trimming cut 3 bases from V and 4 bases from J; bases unmatched to any gene: 3. Germline assignment: CDR1 SGHRS and CDR2 YFSETQ.

V gene TRBV6-5 combines with J gene TRBJ2-5; unclear D gene. Germline values: CDR1 MNHEY, CDR2 SVGAGI. Between the trimmed V and J ends, which lost 0 bases and 5 bases, there was a span of 13 bases. The CDR3 is 15 residues long. The DNA for the CDR3 is TGTGCCAGCAGTTACTCTGGTGGGTTTGAGGAGACCCAGTACTTC. Encoded protein: CASSYSGGFEETQYF.

The rearrangement joins TRBV3-1 (or the pseudogene TRBV3-2) to TRBJ1-2; D is ambiguous. Trimming shortened V by 2 bases and J by 8 bases, and 15 bases separated the two germline ends. Germline-derived CDR1 and CDR2 are LGHDT and YNNKEL (reference sequence). The CDR3 extends over 14 amino acids. The CDR3: CASSQRVPPSGYTF. In nucleotides, the CDR3 is TGTGCCAGCAGCCAACGGGTCCCACCGAGCGGCTACACCTTC.

This clone was counted only a few times. The rearrangement uses TRBV7-9 and TRBJ1-2; D possibly corresponds to TRBD1 (5 bases). Between the trimmed V and J ends, which lost 3 bases and 0 bases, there was a span of 8 bases. The CDR3 runs 14 residues. Germline V gives CDR1 SEHNR, CDR2 FQNEAQ (reference sequence). The CDR3 DNA reads TGTGCCAGCAGCTTCCAGGGAGCTAACTATGGCTACACCTTC. Amino acid sequence: CASSFQGANYGYTF.

The gene calls are TRBV6-5 and TRBJ1-2; 8 bases line up with TRBD1. This CDR3 has 16 amino acids. After removal of 4 bases from V and 0 bases from J, the junction contained 7 bases not matched to a gene. Germline V gives CDR1 MNHEY, CDR2 SVGAGI. CDR3 loop: CASSFIPGGTNYGYTF. The CDR3 nucleotides read TGTGCCAGCAGTTTCATACCAGGGGGCACTAACTATGGCTACACCTTC.

The chain recombines TRBV19 with TRBJ1-1; D remains unclear. Germline V gene lookup returns CDR1 LNHDA and CDR2 SQIVND (reference sequence). This CDR3 has 12 residues. V lost 6 bases to trimming and J lost 11 bases, with 16 bases between them. The CDR3, as DNA: TGTGCCAGTAGAACCGACGGCGCGAAGGCTTTCTTT. Its translation is CASRTDGAKAFF.

The chain uses TRBV28 and TRBJ2-7, with no clear D. The CDR3 has 16 residues. Trimming took 9 bases from V and 3 from J, leaving 24 bases between them. Germline CDR1 is MDHEN and CDR2 is SYDVKM. CDR3: CASTTLTSRDLYEQYF. CDR3 DNA: TGTGCCAGTACCACATTAACTTCAAGAGATCTCTACGAGCAGTACTTC.

The CDR3 region has the DNA TGTGCCAGCTCACCAGGAAACCCCTACGAGCAGTACTTC. Residues: CASSPGNPYEQYF. The chain uses TRBV18 and TRBJ2-7; no clear D gene. V dropped 2 bases and J dropped 2 bases, with 7 bases sitting between them. Germline CDR1 KGHSH, CDR2 LQKENI. The CDR3 sequence is 13 residues long.

CDR3 loop: CASSPGGYSNQPQHF. The CDR3 DNA sequence: TGTGCCAGCTCACCAGGGGGTTATAGCAATCAGCCCCAGCATTTT. The chain couples TRBV18 to TRBJ1-5; the D gene is possibly TRBD1 (5 bases). This CDR3 has 15 amino acids. The V end lost 2 bases, the J end lost 0 bases, and 8 bases lay between the germline ends. Germline values: CDR1 KGHSH, CDR2 LQKENI.

V is TRBV7-9 and J is TRBJ2-1; TRBD2 agrees at 9 bases. Germline V gene sequence: CDR1 SEHNR, CDR2 FQNEAQ (reference sequence). V lost 1 base and J lost 7; bases outside the gene matches: 2. The length of the CDR3 is 14 residues. The CDR3 DNA reads TGTGCCAGCAGCTTAGTAGCGGGAGTTAATGAGCAGTTCTTC. It specifies CASSLVAGVNEQFF.

This clone was seen once. V is TRBV28 and J is TRBJ1-2; 8 bases fit TRBD1. Germline V gene data show CDR1 as MDHEN and CDR2 as SYDVKM. CDR3 length equals 14 residues. After removal of 5 bases from V and 7 bases from J, the junction contained 9 bases not matched to a gene. CDR3 sequence (DNA): TGTGCCAGCAGTCGGACAGGGATGCTAAGTGGCTACACCTTC. It yields the protein CASSRTGMLSGYTF.

The chain joins TRBV19 to TRBJ2-1; D is possibly TRBD2 (6 bases). V was shortened by 9 bases and J by 9 bases, with 18 bases between the two germline ends. Germline CDR1 and CDR2: LNHDA and SQIVND (reference sequence). The length of the CDR3 is 13 residues. The CDR3 here is CASTQWAGTEQFF. In nucleotides, the CDR3 is TGTGCCAGCACCCAGTGGGCGGGAACTGAGCAGTTCTTC.

This chain links TRBV5-1 with TRBJ2-7; 9 positions match TRBD2. Germline CDR1 is SGHRS and CDR2 is YFSETQ. This CDR3 is 15 amino acids long. V was clipped by 1 base and J by 5 bases; unmatched bases: 7. The CDR3: CASSLKVAGVNEQYF. The CDR3 DNA reads as TGCGCCAGCAGCTTGAAGGTAGCGGGAGTTAACGAGCAGTACTTC.

V gene TRBV29-1 combines with J gene TRBJ2-1; 7 bases line up with TRBD1. Trimming at V came to 5 bases and at J to 3 bases, leaving 7 bases not matched to a gene. This CDR3 comprises 14 residues. Looked up from germline, CDR1 is SQVTM and CDR2 is ANQGSEA. The CDR3 nucleotides are TGCAGCGTTCGCCGGGACAGCGGCTACAATGAGCAGTTCTTC. Translation gives CSVRRDSGYNEQFF.

V is TRBV7-9 and J is TRBJ1-3; D is ambiguous. The germline V and J ends were trimmed by 4 bases and 8 bases, with 21 bases remaining between them. The germline V gene has CDR1 SEHNR and CDR2 FQNEAQ (reference sequence). The CDR3 length is 16 residues. DNA of the CDR3: TGTGCCAGCAGCTCCGGCTCGACCCAGGCTGGGGACACCATATATTTT. Translation gives CASSSGSTQAGDTIYF.

The chain joins TRBV27 to TRBJ1-2; a possible D gene is TRBD1 (5 bases). The CDR3 spans 13 residues. Germline values: CDR1 MNHEY, CDR2 SMNVEV (reference sequence). Trimming pared 5 bases from V and 6 bases from J, leaving 13 bases between. The CDR3 here is CASSLRGTNGYTF. The CDR3 DNA follows: TGTGCCAGCAGTCTCCGGGGGACCAATGGCTACACCTTC.

This chain joins TRBV28 and TRBJ1-4; a possible D gene is TRBD1 (5 bases). This CDR3 has 16 residues. Germline CDR1 MDHEN, CDR2 SYDVKM. The V end lost 2 bases, the J end lost 0 bases, and 10 bases lay between the germline ends. CDR3 sequence (DNA): TGTGCCAGCAGTTTAATGGGGGGATCAACTAATGAAAAACTGTTTTTT. Its protein is CASSLMGGSTNEKLFF.

J is TRBJ2-6 and V is TRBV14; maybe TRBD1 (5 bases). Trimming cost V 4 bases and J 2 bases, with 9 bases left between them. Germline V gene sequence: CDR1 SGHDN, CDR2 FVKESK. CDR3 length equals 15 residues. The CDR3 spells CASSPQGTGANVLTF. As DNA, the CDR3 is TGTGCCAGCAGCCCCCAGGGAACTGGGGCCAACGTCCTGACTTTC.

This sequence joins TRBV7-9 and TRBJ1-1; D may be TRBD1 (5 bases). The CDR3 contains 16 residues. V was cut by 2 bases and J by 8 bases, with 21 bases left in between. Per the germline V gene, CDR1 is SEHNR and CDR2 is FQNEAQ (reference sequence). CDR3 loop: CASSLLGGVSIQEAFF. The CDR3 bases are TGTGCCAGCAGCTTACTGGGGGGAGTATCGATCCAGGAAGCTTTCTTT.

This clone showed up just once. The chain links TRBV7-2 to TRBJ2-7; D gene unclear. This CDR3 has 15 amino acids. Germline assignment: CDR1 SGHTA and CDR2 FQGNSA. V lost 1 base to trimming and J lost 6 bases, with 16 bases between them. Here the CDR3 reads CASSLVSTPRREQYF. The CDR3 region has the DNA TGTGCCAGCAGCTTAGTCTCGACTCCACGGCGCGAGCAGTACTTC. Filled out from reference TRBV7-2 and TRBJ2-7, the complete variable domain reads GAGVSQSPSNKVTEKGKDVELRCDPISGHTALYWYRQSLGQGLEFLIYFQGNSAPDKSGLPSDRFSAERTGGSVSTLTIQRTQQEDSAVYLCASSLVSTPRREQYFGPGTRLTVT.

The chain employs TRBV4-1 and TRBJ2-2; no reliable D call. V shed 3 bases and J shed 0 bases, with 8 bases lying between them. This CDR3 is 15 amino acids long. Germline V gene data show CDR1 as MGHRA and CDR2 as YSYEKL. The CDR3: CASSHRRTNTGELFF. The CDR3 DNA follows: TGCGCCAGCAGCCATAGAAGAACGAACACCGGGGAGCTGTTTTTT.

The J gene is TRBJ2-5, the V gene TRBV4-1; 7 bases match TRBD2. Germline CDR1 MGHRA, CDR2 YSYEKL. With V trimmed by 2 bases and J by 4 bases, 1 base remained unmatched. This CDR3 is 13 amino acids long. CDR3 sequence reads: CASSQWGGETQYF. Written as DNA, the CDR3 is TGCGCCAGCAGCCAATGGGGGGGAGAGACCCAGTACTTC.

This sequence joins TRBV30 and TRBJ2-3, with 13 bases lining up with TRBD2. This CDR3 has 16 residues. From germline, CDR1 is GTSNPN and CDR2 SVGIG (reference sequence). With 3 bases clipped from V and 4 bases from J, the junction kept 7 bases outside the gene matches. The CDR3 reads CAWSGTSGMRSDTQYF. The CDR3 bases are TGTGCCTGGAGCGGGACTAGCGGGATGAGGTCAGATACGCAGTATTTT.

The rearrangement links TRBV3-1 (or the pseudogene TRBV3-2) to TRBJ2-7; 7 bases map to TRBD2. This CDR3 is 15 amino acids long. V was pared by 0 bases and J by 6 bases, with 8 bases of the junction left unmatched. CDR1 and CDR2 (germline): LGHDT, YNNKEL (reference sequence). In DNA, the CDR3 is TGTGCCAGCAGCCAAGATCTTACGGGGGGTGGCGAGCAGTACTTC. This sequence encodes CASSQDLTGGGEQYF.

The chain is built from TRBV29-1 and TRBJ2-2; 7 bases agree with TRBD1. There are 14 residues in the CDR3. With V trimmed by 6 bases and J by 3 bases, 7 bases remained unmatched. The germline CDR1 and CDR2 sequences are SQVTM and ANQGSEA. The CDR3 nucleotides read TGCAGCGTCCGACAGGGAATGGACACCGGGGAGCTGTTTTTT. Amino acid sequence: CSVRQGMDTGELFF.